Given below is one TCR beta chain in context. This CDR3 has 15 residues. Germline V gene sequence: CDR1 SQVTM, CDR2 ANQGSEA. Trimming took off 1 base at V and 6 bases at J, with 19 bases between the two ends. Libraries were prepared by immunoSEQ multiplex PCR; TCRdb keeps only in-frame clonotypes and omits some of them. This sample has approximately 190,000 clones; 90% occur once, and the top ten carry around 0.53%. These data are taken from a study of blood T cell repertoires in COVID-19. Study-level background: From the United States, Italy and Spain came samples of acute and convalescent COVID-19. T cells, B-cell-depleted T cells, or PBMCs provided the cDNA or gDNA that served as material.

This receptor was obtained from a man over 45 with acute or convalescent COVID-19. Source material: peripheral blood. The genes are TRBV29-1 and TRBJ2-7, with D possibly being TRBD1 (5 bases). The CDR3 nucleotides are TGCAGCGTTGAAGGGGTGGGGCCCCCGTTCGGCGAGCAGTACTTC. It yields the protein CSVEGVGPPFGEQYF.